This TCR beta chain originates from a study of T cells after posttransplantation cyclophosphamide. Study outcomes and limitations: Recipient CMV seropositivity and CMV reactivation strongly tracked TRB clonality.

The CDR3 sequence is 16 residues long. The germline V gene encodes CDR1 LNHDA and CDR2 SQIVND (reference sequence). V lost 3 bases and J 4 bases, leaving 18 bases between the germline ends. Comments on this clone: Its antigen is unknown.

TCRdb keeps only in-frame clones here, not all; method: immunoSEQ multiplex PCR. The table records about 28,000 clones, about nine tenths of them present only once. Specimen: PBMCs. The chain employs TRBV19 and TRBJ1-2, with a possible D match to TRBD1 (6 bases). This receptor was taken from a man in his fifties or sixties. CDR3 nucleotides: TGTGCCAGTAGTATTATACCGGGACAAGGGGGCTATGGCTACACCTTC. Its protein product is CASSIIPGQGGYGYTF.